Listed below are T cell receptor beta chains from one sample, sequenced in a study of post-analysis software for immune sequencing data. From the PCR reads, TCRdb called clonotypes with MiXCR, one entry per CDR3 protein. Here the sample spans 450,000 or so distinct CDR3 sequences, roughly 46% being singletons. Sequencing was performed on blood. The origin of the receptors is a girl between 5 and 17 years old with multiple sclerosis. Each CDR3 is given with its conserved first and last residue. D genes are given only for firm matches. The size field is filled for only some rows; it gives once, few, many or a size class.

v_call	j_call	d_call	clone_size	cdr3_nt	cdr3_aa
TRBV7-9	TRBJ2-5	-	-	TGTGCCAGCAGCTTAGCGCGGAGGTGGGAGCAGTACTTC	CASSLARRWEQYF
TRBV3-1	TRBJ1-1	-	few	TGTGCCAGCAGCCCCCTCCGGGGGGCCGGCACTGAAGCTTTCTTT	CASSPLRGAGTEAFF
TRBV5-1	TRBJ1-1	-	-	TGCGCCAGCAGCACAGGGAATTCGCGGAACACTGAAGCTTTCTTT	CASSTGNSRNTEAFF
TRBV20-1	TRBJ1-1	-	many	TGCAGTGCCCGGCAGGGCCCCACTGAAGCTTTCTTT	CSARQGPTEAFF
TRBV20-1	TRBJ2-7	TRBD1	few	TGCAGTGCCGATCGACAGGGTTCGTCCTACGAGCAGTACTTC	CSADRQGSSYEQYF
TRBV20-1	TRBJ2-1	-	once	TGCAGTGCCACTCGGGAAGATGGCTACAATGAGCAGTTCTTC	CSATREDGYNEQFF
TRBV18	TRBJ1-5	-	-	TGTGCCAGCTCACCAGACAGAGGGTATATCAATCAGCCCCAGCATTTT	CASSPDRGYINQPQHF
TRBV4-2	TRBJ1-1	-	-	TGTGCCAGCAGCCAAGGGCGCAAGAACACTGAAGCTTTCTTT	CASSQGRKNTEAFF
TRBV29-1	TRBJ2-5	TRBD1	many	TGCAGCGTTGAGACAGGGGGCCAGGAGACCCAGTACTTC	CSVETGGQETQYF
TRBV20-1	TRBJ2-7	TRBD2	-	TGCAGTGCTAGAGATCGGCTAGCGGGAGCGTCCTACGAGCAGTACTTC	CSARDRLAGASYEQYF
TRBV25-1	TRBJ2-5	-	few	TGTGCCAGCAGTGAATTGAACGGGGCACAAGAGACCCAGTACTTC	CASSELNGAQETQYF
TRBV5-1	TRBJ2-1	-	-	TGCGCCAGCAGCTTGCTTAGCGCTCGCCGATGGAATGAGCAGTTCTTC	CASSLLSARRWNEQFF
TRBV20-1	TRBJ2-7	TRBD1	-	TGCAGTGCTAGAGATGAGGCAGGGGGCCACGAGCAGTACTTC	CSARDEAGGHEQYF
TRBV29-1	TRBJ2-7	-	many	TGCAGCGTCGCCAGGGAAGCCTACGAGCAGTACTTC	CSVAREAYEQYF
TRBV6-6	TRBJ2-5	-	-	TGTGCCAGCACCAATAGGGACGGATACCTCCAAGAGACCCAGTACTTC	CASTNRDGYLQETQYF
TRBV4-3	TRBJ1-1	-	few	TGCGCCAGCAGCCAAGTCAGGGGAGGCACTGAAGCTTTCTTT	CASSQVRGGTEAFF
TRBV12-3/TRBV12-4	TRBJ2-7	TRBD2	-	TGTGCCAGCAGCACAAGACTAGCGGGGGACTACAATGAGCAGTACTTC	CASSTRLAGDYNEQYF
TRBV20-1	TRBJ2-3	-	few	TGCAGTGGTTTGGCGGGCCGCCTAGATACGCAGTATTTT	CSGLAGRLDTQYF
TRBV29-1	TRBJ2-3	-	-	TGCAGCGTTTCCGTCGATACCCAGTATTTT	CSVSVDTQYF
TRBV7-9	TRBJ1-3	-	-	TGTGCCAGCAGCAGGTGGATACGGACCTCTGGAAACACCATATATTTT	CASSRWIRTSGNTIYF
TRBV20-1	TRBJ2-5	TRBD1	-	TGCAGTGCGTGGACAGGGAGGCTGGAAGAGACCCAGTACTTC	CSAWTGRLEETQYF
TRBV7-3	TRBJ2-7	-	-	TGTGCCAGCAGCTTAACGGGTCCAGGTTTCGAGCAGTACTTC	CASSLTGPGFEQYF
TRBV5-1	TRBJ2-2	TRBD1	-	TGCGCCAGCAGCTTCCACAGGGGGCGCGTCACCGGGGAGCTGTTTTTT	CASSFHRGRVTGELFF
TRBV7-9	TRBJ1-5	TRBD1	few	TGTGCCAGCAGCTCGGGACAGGGCGGGGGCAATCAGCCCCAGCATTTT	CASSSGQGGGNQPQHF
TRBV7-3	TRBJ2-1	-	few	TGTGCCAGCAGCTTAAGAGGGGGACGGGTAGACAATGAGCAGTTCTTC	CASSLRGGRVDNEQFF
TRBV6-4	TRBJ2-1	TRBD2	few	TGTGCCAGCAGTGAAGATAGCGGGAGGGCCTCCAATGAGCAGTTCTTC	CASSEDSGRASNEQFF
TRBV7-2	TRBJ2-3	-	-	TGTGCCAGCAGCTTGGATGTAGGTCACACAGATACGCAGTATTTT	CASSLDVGHTDTQYF
TRBV18	TRBJ2-1	TRBD1	-	TGTGCCAGCTCACCACCGACAGGGGAGGTAAATGAGCAGTTCTTC	CASSPPTGEVNEQFF
TRBV7-8	TRBJ2-3	-	-	TGTGCCAGCAGCTTTTCCTCGGGGGCCGGGGCTACAGATACGCAGTATTTT	CASSFSSGAGATDTQYF
TRBV6-1	TRBJ2-3	TRBD2	-	TGTGCCAGCAGTGAACCGGGACTAGATACAGATACGCAGTATTTT	CASSEPGLDTDTQYF
TRBV7-3	TRBJ2-7	TRBD1	-	TGTGCCAGCAGCTTAACGACAGGGGTCGAGCAGTACTTC	CASSLTTGVEQYF
TRBV20-1	TRBJ2-3	TRBD2	-	TGCAGTGCTGGCAGTACTAGCGGGAGTATTCTCCTCACAGATACGCAGTATTTT	CSAGSTSGSILLTDTQYF
TRBV6-2/TRBV6-3	TRBJ1-4	-	once	TGTGCCAGCAGCCCTTGGGGGACCGCAACTAATGAAAAACTGTTTTTT	CASSPWGTATNEKLFF
TRBV2	TRBJ2-7	-	few	TGTGCCAGCAGTTCGGCCTATGCCTACGAGCAGTACTTC	CASSSAYAYEQYF
TRBV10-3	TRBJ2-7	TRBD1	-	TGTGCCATCAGCCGGACAGGGGGCGCAGGGGCCTCCGTCTACGAGCAGTACTTC	CAISRTGGAGASVYEQYF
TRBV7-2	TRBJ2-3	TRBD2	-	TGTGCCAGCAGCGGCCAAGCGGGAGTCGTATATACGCAGTATTTT	CASSGQAGVVYTQYF
TRBV12-3/TRBV12-4	TRBJ2-3	TRBD1	-	TGTGCCAGCAGTTTAGTACCAACTGGCCAGGGGGCAGATACGCAGTATTTT	CASSLVPTGQGADTQYF
TRBV29-1	TRBJ2-2	-	-	TGCAGCACCCGATTCGGGGGCACCGGGGAGCTGTTTTTT	CSTRFGGTGELFF
TRBV29-1	TRBJ2-5	TRBD2	-	TGCAGCCTAGGACTAGCGGGCCTCCAAGAGACCCAGTACTTC	CSLGLAGLQETQYF
TRBV7-2	TRBJ2-3	-	-	TGTGCCAGCAGCCTTGACAGGGAGGGCACAGATACGCAGTATTTT	CASSLDREGTDTQYF
TRBV7-9	TRBJ2-7	TRBD1	few	TGTGCCAGCAGCTTAGACGGGACAGGCTCCTACGAGCAGTACTTC	CASSLDGTGSYEQYF
TRBV4-1	TRBJ2-7	TRBD2	-	TGCGCCAGCAGCCCAAGGACTAGCGGGAGGGCCAGCTCCTACGAGCAGTACTTC	CASSPRTSGRASSYEQYF
TRBV9	TRBJ2-6	TRBD1	-	TGTGCCAGCAGCGCCCCGGGACAGGCGAGCTCTGGGGCCAACGTCCTGACTTTC	CASSAPGQASSGANVLTF
TRBV27	TRBJ2-7	-	once	TGTGCCAGCAGTTTGTTCAGGGGTCTAATCTCCTACGAGCAGTACTTC	CASSLFRGLISYEQYF
TRBV5-1	TRBJ2-7	-	few	TGCGCCAGCAGCCCATCTAGACTGGGACCCCGCAATGAGCAGTACTTC	CASSPSRLGPRNEQYF
TRBV12-3/TRBV12-4	TRBJ1-5	-	few	TGTGCCAGCAGTAAGGTGAATAGCAATCAGCCCCAGCATTTT	CASSKVNSNQPQHF
TRBV20-1	TRBJ2-7	-	-	TGCAGTGCTAGGGCGTTGGGGTCAGCTTCCTACGAGCAGTACTTC	CSARALGSASYEQYF
TRBV28	TRBJ2-7	-	-	TGTGCCAGCAGGGCCCAGAGGGCTACCTACGAGCAGTACTTC	CASRAQRATYEQYF
TRBV7-8	TRBJ2-5	-	-	TGTGCCAGCAGCTCTCCAAGGAGGACCCAAGAGACCCAGTACTTC	CASSSPRRTQETQYF
TRBV9	TRBJ2-1	-	-	TGTGCCAGCAGCCCCCGGTGGGATGAGCAGTTCTTC	CASSPRWDEQFF
TRBV7-2	TRBJ1-6	TRBD1	once	TGTGCCAGCAGCTTCCGGAGGTACGACAGGGGTAATTCACCCCTCCACTTT	CASSFRRYDRGNSPLHF
TRBV27	TRBJ2-3	-	-	TGTGCCAGCAGTTCGGACCGCACAGATACGCAGTATTTT	CASSSDRTDTQYF
TRBV9	TRBJ1-1	-	few	TGTGCCAGCAGCGTAGCTCCGACGGGGAACACTGAAGCTTTCTTT	CASSVAPTGNTEAFF
TRBV12-3/TRBV12-4	TRBJ2-5	-	-	TGTGCCAGCAGTTTGATCAGGGCAGAGACCCAGTACTTC	CASSLIRAETQYF
TRBV20-1	TRBJ2-7	-	-	TGCAGTGCTAGAGTAGGGGGGAACAGATACGAGCAGTACTTC	CSARVGGNRYEQYF
TRBV28	TRBJ2-1	-	few	TGTGCCAGCAGCTCTCAGGCTAGGGGCGGCTCCTACAATGAGCAGTTCTTC	CASSSQARGGSYNEQFF
TRBV5-1	TRBJ2-7	-	-	TGCGCCAGCAGCTTGGAGAGCGGGTACTCCTACGAGCAGTACTTC	CASSLESGYSYEQYF